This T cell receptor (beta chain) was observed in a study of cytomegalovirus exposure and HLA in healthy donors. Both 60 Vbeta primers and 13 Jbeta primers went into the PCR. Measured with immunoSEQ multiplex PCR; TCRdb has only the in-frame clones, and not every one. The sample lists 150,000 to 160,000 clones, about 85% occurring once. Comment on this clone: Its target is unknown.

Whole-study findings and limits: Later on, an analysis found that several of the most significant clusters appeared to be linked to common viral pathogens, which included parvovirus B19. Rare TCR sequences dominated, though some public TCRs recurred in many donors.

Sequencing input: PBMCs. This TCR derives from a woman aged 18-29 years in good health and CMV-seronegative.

The CDR3 is CASSFRLVGTSAEDTQYF. Here the CDR3 DNA reads TGTGCCAGCAGTTTTCGCCTCGTTGGGACTAGCGCAGAAGATACGCAGTATTTT. The chain employs TRBV28 and TRBJ2-3; 10 bases agree with TRBD2. The length of the CDR3 is 18 residues. V lost 3 bases and J lost 5; bases outside the gene matches: 14. The germline V gene encodes CDR1 MDHEN and CDR2 SYDVKM.